Listed below are T cell receptor beta chains from one sample, sequenced in a study of blood T cell repertoires in COVID-19. The method was immunoSEQ multiplex PCR; TCRdb's version includes in-frame clones alone and lacks a portion of them. In the table there are 250,000 or so clones, 70% to 90% of which are singletons. Source material: PBMCs or T cells enriched from blood (not recorded which). The source is a woman in her thirties or forties with acute COVID-19. Each CDR3 is given with its conserved first and last residue. Fields, in order: J gene, D gene, V gene, CDR3 DNA, CDR3 protein. D genes are given only for firm matches.

TRBJ1-1 - TRBV11-2 TGTGCCAGCAGCTCTCAGGGACGGGGGGATGAAGCTTTCTTT CASSSQGRGDEAFF
TRBJ1-2 TRBD1 TRBV5-4 TGTGCCCTTAATCGGGGCCCAGGGGGCCATGGCTACACCTTC CALNRGPGGHGYTF
TRBJ1-2 TRBD1 TRBV3-1/TRBV3-2 TGTGCCAGCAGCCAGAATCCCGGGACAGGGGCTGGTGGCTACACCTTC CASSQNPGTGAGGYTF
TRBJ1-4 - TRBV9 TGTGCCAGCAGCACCGGCTCGTCAGGGGCTGATGAAAAACTGTTTTTT CASSTGSSGADEKLFF
TRBJ2-1 TRBD2 TRBV9 TGTGCCAGCAGCGTAGAAACTAGCGGGGGGGACAATGAGCAGTTCTTC CASSVETSGGDNEQFF
TRBJ1-2 - TRBV6-5 TGTGCCAGCAGTTACTCGCTCGGAGACCTCTATGGCTACACCTTC CASSYSLGDLYGYTF
TRBJ1-2 - TRBV20-1 TGCAGTGCTAGTAACAGGACAAACTATGGCTACACCTTC CSASNRTNYGYTF
TRBJ2-1 TRBD2 TRBV24-1 TGTGCCACCAGTGATCCCAAAAGGCGGGAGGGCCCCTACAATGAGCAGTTCTTC CATSDPKRREGPYNEQFF
TRBJ2-3 TRBD2 TRBV24-1 TGTGCCACCAGTGACCGGACTAGCGGGAGAGCAGATACGCAGTATTTT CATSDRTSGRADTQYF
TRBJ1-2 - TRBV30 TGTGCCTGGAGTGTGATGGAGCGGGGCTACACCTTC CAWSVMERGYTF